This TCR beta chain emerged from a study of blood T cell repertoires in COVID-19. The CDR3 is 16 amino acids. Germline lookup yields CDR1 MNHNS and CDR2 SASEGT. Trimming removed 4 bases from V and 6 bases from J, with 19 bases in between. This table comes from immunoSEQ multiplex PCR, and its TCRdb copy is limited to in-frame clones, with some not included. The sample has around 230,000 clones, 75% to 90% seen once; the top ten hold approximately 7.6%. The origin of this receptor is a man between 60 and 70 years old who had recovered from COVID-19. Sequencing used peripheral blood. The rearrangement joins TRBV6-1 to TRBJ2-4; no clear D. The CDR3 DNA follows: TGTGCCAGCAGTGGAGTGCGGTGGCCAGACCGAAACATTCAGTACTTC. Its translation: CASSGVRWPDRNIQYF.